One sample yielded the 10 T cell receptor beta chains listed below, sequenced in a study of regulatory T cells in long-lasting Graves disease. CDR3 regions were amplified by Arm-PCR using iRepertoire HTBI primers to build TCR beta libraries. One entry per CDR3 protein, called by TCRdb with MiXCR from the multiplex PCR reads. Of about 620,000 distinct CDR3 sequences listed, approximately 15% are singletons. As to time point: newly diagnosed GD, antithyroid drugs for less than 3 months. The TCR library was made from RNA extracted from PBMCs. These same data were also listed under a study on T cells in Graves' hyperthyroidism and ophthalmopathy.

Sequenced here: peripheral blood mononuclear cells (PBMCs), sampled at new diagnosis, from a patient treated with antithyroid drugs. These receptors came from a woman aged 25 to 39 with Graves disease.

In its sample, this clonotype was seen a few times. The gene calls are TRBV11-2 and TRBJ1-2, with 7 bases identical to TRBD1. Germline loops: CDR1 SGHAT, CDR2 FQNNGV. Trimming at V came to 4 bases and at J to 10 bases, leaving 12 bases not matched to a gene. The CDR3 covers 14 residues. The CDR3 coding sequence is TGTGCCAGCAGCTACCTCCGGACAGGCGGAACCTACACCTTC. As protein: CASSYLRTGGTYTF.

This clonotype was counted a few times. V usage is TRBV20-1 and J usage is TRBJ2-7, with 7 bases fitting TRBD2. Losses at the gene ends were 3 bases for V and 0 bases for J; bases not matched to a gene: 8. CDR1 is DFQATT, CDR2 SNEGSKA, per germline (reference sequence). The CDR3 loop spans 15 amino acids. Written as DNA, the CDR3 is TGCAGTGCTAGTGGGCAGGGAGGGGACTCCTACGAGCAGTACTTC. Its protein product is CSASGQGGDSYEQYF.

Only a few counts were recorded for this clonotype. The chain is built from TRBV30 and TRBJ2-1; 14 bases are shared with TRBD2. Germline V gene sequence: CDR1 GTSNPN, CDR2 SVGIG (reference sequence). The CDR3 is 14 amino acids. Trimming took 2 bases from V and 8 from J; bases not matched to a gene: 2. CDR3 coding DNA: TGTGCCTGGAGTCGACTAGCGGGAGGGGATGAGCAGTTCTTC. Its protein product is CAWSRLAGGDEQFF.

This clonotype was counted between two and nine times. The rearrangement links TRBV9 to TRBJ1-6; a possible D gene is TRBD1 (5 bases). Germline CDR1 and CDR2: SGDLS and YYNGEE. The CDR3 covers 15 residues. Trimming pared 2 bases from V and 5 bases from J, leaving 11 bases between. The CDR3 DNA reads as TGTGCCAGCAGCGTGCTTGGGGACCATAATTCACCCCTCCACTTT. It specifies CASSVLGDHNSPLHF.

This clonotype was seen repeatedly, ten times or more. The chain uses TRBV29-1 and TRBJ1-3; no firm D call. Germline V lookup: CDR1 SQVTM, CDR2 ANQGSEA. V lost 4 bases, J lost 4 bases, and 14 bases lay in between. The CDR3 covers 14 residues. CDR3 protein: CSVAAGIEGNTIYF. Here the CDR3 DNA reads TGCAGCGTTGCGGCGGGTATAGAAGGAAACACCATATATTTT. The variable domain in full, completed from reference TRBV29-1 and TRBJ1-3, reads SAVISQKPSRDICQRGTSLTIQCQVDSQVTMMFWYRQQPGQSLTLIATANQGSEATYESGFVIDKFPISRPNLTFSTLTVSNMSPEDSSIYLCSVAAGIEGNTIYFGEGSWLTVV.

The chain combines TRBV5-6 with TRBJ2-7; D perhaps matches TRBD2 (6 bases). Per germline, CDR1 SGHDT and CDR2 YYEEEE. This CDR3 has 14 amino acids. Deletions cut 4 bases from V and 2 bases from J, with 13 bases between. The CDR3 region is CASSPGVGAYEQYF. The CDR3 nucleotides are TGTGCCAGCAGCCCGGGGGTCGGAGCCTACGAGCAGTACTTC. The complete variable domain, with remaining parts taken from reference TRBV5-6 and TRBJ2-7, reads DAGVTQSPTHLIKTRGQQVTLRCSPKSGHDTVSWYQQALGQGPQFIFQYYEEEERQRGNFPDRFSGHQFPNYSSELNVNALLLGDSALYLCASSPGVGAYEQYFGPGTRLTVT.

This chain links TRBV19 with TRBJ1-3; D remains ambiguous. CDR3 length equals 13 residues. V was trimmed by 8 bases and J by 0 bases, leaving 8 bases between them. Germline V gene data show CDR1 as LNHDA and CDR2 as SQIVND (reference sequence). CDR3 in amino acids: CASGRSSGNTIYF. The CDR3 nucleotides read TGTGCCAGTGGCAGGAGCTCTGGAAACACCATATATTTT.

CDR3 loop: CASQGLTEAFF. CDR3 nucleotide sequence: TGTGCCAGCCAGGGCCTCACTGAAGCTTTCTTT. The chain employs TRBV6-2 or TRBV6-3 and TRBJ1-1; D may be TRBD1 (5 bases). V dropped 8 bases and J dropped 4 bases, with 8 bases sitting between them. CDR3 length equals 11 residues. Germline assignment: CDR1 MNHEY and CDR2 SVGEGT.

Only a few counts were recorded for this clonotype. The chain uses TRBV20-1 and TRBJ2-2, with 8 positions matching TRBD1. Germline trimming cut 6 bases from V and 4 bases from J; bases unmatched to any gene: 7. The V gene's germline CDR1 is DFQATT and CDR2 SNEGSKA (reference sequence). This CDR3 comprises 14 residues. This CDR3 is CSAQGQGSTGELFF. The CDR3 bases are TGCAGTGCACAAGGACAGGGAAGCACCGGGGAGCTGTTTTTT.

In this sample, this clonotype turned up many times. This chain connects TRBV28 to TRBJ1-5, with D hard to call. The germline V gene encodes CDR1 MDHEN and CDR2 SYDVKM. This CDR3 is built from 13 residues. V dropped 6 bases and J dropped 4 bases, with 10 bases sitting between them. CDR3 protein: CASSWGENQPQHF. As DNA, the CDR3 is TGTGCCAGCAGCTGGGGAGAGAATCAGCCCCAGCATTTT.